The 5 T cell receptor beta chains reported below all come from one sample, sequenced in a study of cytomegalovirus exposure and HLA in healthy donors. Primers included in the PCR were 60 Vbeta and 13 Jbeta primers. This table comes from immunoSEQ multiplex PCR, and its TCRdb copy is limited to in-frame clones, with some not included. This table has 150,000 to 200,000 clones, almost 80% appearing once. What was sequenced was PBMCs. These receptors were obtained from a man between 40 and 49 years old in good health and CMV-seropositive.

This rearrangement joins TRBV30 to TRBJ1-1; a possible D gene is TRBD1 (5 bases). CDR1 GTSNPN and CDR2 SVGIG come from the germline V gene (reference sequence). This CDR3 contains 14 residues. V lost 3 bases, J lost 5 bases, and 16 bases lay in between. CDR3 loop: CAWSADSLKTEAFF. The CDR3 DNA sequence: TGTGCCTGGAGCGCAGACAGCCTCAAGACTGAAGCTTTCTTT.

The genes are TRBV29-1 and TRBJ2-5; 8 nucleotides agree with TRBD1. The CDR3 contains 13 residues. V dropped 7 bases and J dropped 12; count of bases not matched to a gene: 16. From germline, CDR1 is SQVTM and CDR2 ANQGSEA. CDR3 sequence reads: CSAVPPGQAGEYF. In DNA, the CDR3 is TGCAGCGCCGTACCGCCGGGACAGGCAGGGGAGTACTTC.

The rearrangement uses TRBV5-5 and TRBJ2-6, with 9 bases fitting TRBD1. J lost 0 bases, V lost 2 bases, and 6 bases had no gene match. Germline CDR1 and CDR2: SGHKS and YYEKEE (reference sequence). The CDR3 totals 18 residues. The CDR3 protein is CASSLRGQGSSGANVLTF. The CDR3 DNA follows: TGTGCCAGCAGCTTACGCGGACAGGGGAGCTCTGGGGCCAACGTCCTGACTTTC.

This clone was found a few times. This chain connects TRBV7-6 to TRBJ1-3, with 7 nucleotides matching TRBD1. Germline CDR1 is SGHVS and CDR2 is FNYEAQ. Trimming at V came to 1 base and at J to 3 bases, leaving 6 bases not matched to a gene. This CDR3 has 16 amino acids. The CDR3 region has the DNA TGTGCCAGCAGCTTAGGGGACAGTTCCTTTGGAAACACCATATATTTT. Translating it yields CASSLGDSSFGNTIYF.

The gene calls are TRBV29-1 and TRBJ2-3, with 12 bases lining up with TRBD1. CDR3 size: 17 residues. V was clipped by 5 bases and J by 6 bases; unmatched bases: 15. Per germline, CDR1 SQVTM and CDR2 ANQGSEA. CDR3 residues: CSVTGTGGRMVWDTQYF. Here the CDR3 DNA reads TGCAGCGTTACCGGGACAGGGGGCAGAATGGTGTGGGATACGCAGTATTTT.